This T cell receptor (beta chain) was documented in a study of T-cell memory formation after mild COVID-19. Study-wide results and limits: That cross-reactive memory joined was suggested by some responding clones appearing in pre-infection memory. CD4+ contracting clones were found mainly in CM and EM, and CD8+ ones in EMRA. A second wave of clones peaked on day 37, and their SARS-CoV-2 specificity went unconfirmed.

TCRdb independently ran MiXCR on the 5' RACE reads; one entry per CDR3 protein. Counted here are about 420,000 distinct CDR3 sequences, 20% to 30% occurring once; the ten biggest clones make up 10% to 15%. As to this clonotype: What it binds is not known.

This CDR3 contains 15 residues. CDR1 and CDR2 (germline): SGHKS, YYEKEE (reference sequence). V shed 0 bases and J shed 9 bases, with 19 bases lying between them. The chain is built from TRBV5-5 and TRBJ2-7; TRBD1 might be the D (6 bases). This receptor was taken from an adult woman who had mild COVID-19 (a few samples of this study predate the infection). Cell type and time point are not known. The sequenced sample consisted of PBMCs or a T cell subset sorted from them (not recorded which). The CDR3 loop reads CASSLAQGLTYLQYF. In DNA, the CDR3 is TGTGCCAGCAGCTTGGCACAGGGCCTGACTTACTTGCAGTACTTC.